This is a list of T cell receptor beta chains from one sample in a study of patients and donors after allogeneic stem cell transplantation. TCRdb reanalysed the RT-PCR reads using MiXCR and keeps one entry per CDR3 protein. The sample lists roughly 940,000 distinct CDR3 sequences; 15% to 20% were seen once. Sequences were obtained from blood, either unsorted or a sorted T cell fraction (not recorded which). These receptor sequences come from a human donor who was either an allogeneic HSCT recipient or a stem cell or donor lymphocyte infusion donor (not recorded which). It is not recorded whose cells these are; they may come from a transplant donor. Both conserved end residues are part of each CDR3. Each record gives: clone size, J gene, D gene, V gene, CDR3 DNA, CDR3 protein. The D gene is left open where the match is weak. Size is omitted from some rows. Given values are once, few, many or a class for expanded clones.

size: few
J: TRBJ2-7
D: .
V: TRBV20-1
DNA: TGCAGTGCTAGAGTGGAACCCTACGAGCAGTACTTC
CDR3: CSARVEPYEQYF

size: few
J: TRBJ2-1
D: TRBD2
V: TRBV30
DNA: TGTGCCTGGAGATACCTAGCGGGGGACCCCCACAATGAGCAGTTCTTC
CDR3: CAWRYLAGDPHNEQFF

size: many
J: TRBJ1-2
D: TRBD1
V: TRBV15
DNA: TGTGCCACCAGCAGAGATGGGGACAGTCACTACTATGGCTACACCTTC
CDR3: CATSRDGDSHYYGYTF

size: .
J: TRBJ2-5
D: TRBD2
V: TRBV5-1
DNA: TGCGCCAGCAGCTTTGGGCTAGCGGGAGAAGAGAGCCAGTACTTC
CDR3: CASSFGLAGEESQYF

size: many
J: TRBJ1-1
D: .
V: TRBV25-1
DNA: TGTGCCAGCAGTGAATATGGGCAGCACACTGAAGCTTTCTTT
CDR3: CASSEYGQHTEAFF

size: few
J: TRBJ2-7
D: TRBD1
V: TRBV6-5
DNA: TGTGCCAGCAGTTACCCTATCCCCGACAGGGGGCTTTCCTACGAGCAGTACTTC
CDR3: CASSYPIPDRGLSYEQYF

size: few
J: TRBJ1-5
D: TRBD1
V: TRBV5-1
DNA: TGCGCCAGCAGCTTGGATGGGACAGGGTCACAGCCCCAGCATTTT
CDR3: CASSLDGTGSQPQHF

size: few
J: TRBJ2-7
D: TRBD2
V: TRBV5-1
DNA: TGCGCCAGCACTCGTATTCCGACTAGCGGGAGCACCTACGAGCAGTACTTC
CDR3: CASTRIPTSGSTYEQYF

size: few
J: TRBJ2-1
D: TRBD2
V: TRBV6-1
DNA: TGTGCCAGCAGACTGGGAGGGCGAGTCAATGAGCAGTTCTTC
CDR3: CASRLGGRVNEQFF

size: few
J: TRBJ2-6
D: .
V: TRBV20-1
DNA: TGCAGTGCTAGGGCGCAGACCCCCTCTGGGGCCAACGTCCTGACTTTC
CDR3: CSARAQTPSGANVLTF

size: .
J: TRBJ2-2
D: .
V: TRBV27
DNA: TGTGCCAGCAGTTATCGGGAAAGTTCAGGGGAGCTGTTTTTT
CDR3: CASSYRESSGELFF

size: .
J: TRBJ1-2
D: .
V: TRBV30
DNA: TGTGCCTGGAACGAATTAGGGGACAACTATGGCTACACCTTC
CDR3: CAWNELGDNYGYTF

size: .
J: TRBJ1-5
D: .
V: TRBV19
DNA: TGTGCCAGTAGTGAGAGCAGGAAGCAGCCCCAGCATTTT
CDR3: CASSESRKQPQHF

size: .
J: TRBJ1-2
D: TRBD1
V: TRBV7-9
DNA: TGTGCCAGCAGCTTGGGACAGGGGGCTTTTGCCTTC
CDR3: CASSLGQGAFAF

size: few
J: TRBJ2-5
D: TRBD2
V: TRBV3-1
DNA: TGTGCCAGCAGCCAAAAGAGGGCAGCGGGAGGAGAGACCCAGTACTTC
CDR3: CASSQKRAAGGETQYF

size: many
J: TRBJ1-2
D: TRBD1
V: TRBV12-3/TRBV12-4
DNA: TGTGCCAGCAGGGATCTGGACAGGGTGGAGGGCTACACCTTC
CDR3: CASRDLDRVEGYTF

size: many
J: TRBJ2-1
D: TRBD2
V: TRBV7-9
DNA: TGTGCCAGCAGCCTCCTTACTAGCGGGGCTAAGAGGAATGAGCAGTTCTTC
CDR3: CASSLLTSGAKRNEQFF

size: .
J: TRBJ2-7
D: TRBD1
V: TRBV29-1
DNA: TGCAGCGTTACTTATCGGGACAGGGGTTACGAGCAGTACTTC
CDR3: CSVTYRDRGYEQYF

size: .
J: TRBJ2-1
D: TRBD1
V: TRBV6-1
DNA: TGTGCCAGCAGGCCCTGGACAGGGAGCTCCTACAATGAGCAGTTCTTC
CDR3: CASRPWTGSSYNEQFF

size: .
J: TRBJ2-3
D: .
V: TRBV12-3/TRBV12-4
DNA: TGTGCCAGCAGTTTAATTGGCGGTACTAGCACAGATACGCAGTATTTT
CDR3: CASSLIGGTSTDTQYF